This TCR beta chain was sequenced in a study of tumor and adjacent non-tumor tissue in lung cancer. Overall study context: Samples averaged around 4.2 million productive TCRbeta reads each. Study results and caveats: Significantly higher TCR diversity was found in tumor than normal lung. Tumor TCR diversity, when higher, was linked to shorter survival.

The template was RNA from unsorted bulk tissue. A modified ARM-PCR protocol with three rounds of nested PCR amplified TCRbeta. TCRdb reprocessed the multiplex PCR reads via MiXCR and lists one record per CDR3 protein. The sample lists 68,000 or so distinct CDR3 sequences; roughly three fifths were seen once. With 4 bases clipped from V and 4 bases from J, the junction kept 3 bases outside the gene matches. CDR3 size: 12 residues. In germline, CDR1 is SQVTM, CDR2 ANQGSEA. This clonotype was found many times. No antigen is known for it. The receptor was derived from a man aged 45 to 65 with non-small cell lung cancer. V is TRBV29-1 and J is TRBJ2-7; 8 nucleotides align to TRBD1. Sequenced sample: lung tumor tissue. CDR3 amino acids: CSVAQGAYEQYF. Written as DNA, the CDR3 is TGCAGCGTTGCCCAGGGGGCTTACGAGCAGTACTTC.